The 32 T cell receptor beta chains given below trace back to one sample, sequenced in a study of cytomegalovirus exposure and HLA in healthy donors (TCRdb year 2017). Receptor libraries were prepared by the immunoSEQ multiplex PCR assay. The multiplex PCR relied on a mix of 60 forward primers for TCR Vbeta segments and 13 reverse primers for TCR Jbeta segments. The immuneACCESS repertoire file appears here via TCRdb, limited to in-frame rearrangements. These files lack a portion of the clones; in checked studies, under half of the deficit traces to unresolved V genes, and the cause of the others is not known. The sample table lists tens of thousands of clones, 75% to 85% of them with a count of one. The top ten constitute under 15% of the sample. Sequencing input: PBMCs. Every receptor here comes from a middle-aged woman in good health and CMV-seropositive.

Only one count was recorded for this clone. This chain uses TRBV5-1 with TRBJ2-6, with D unclear. With 4 bases removed from V and 2 bases from J, the gap between germline ends came to 10 bases. Germline CDR1 is SGHRS and CDR2 is YFSETQ. The CDR3 is 15 amino acids. CDR3 nucleotides: TGCGCCAGCAGCCTCTTGGAGACTGGGGCCAACGTCCTGACTTTC. It specifies CASSLLETGANVLTF.

The V gene is TRBV4-2, the J gene TRBJ2-3; TRBD2 matches 7 bases. The CDR3 spans 16 residues. Germline V CDR1 and CDR2: LGHNA, YNFKEQ. V shed 4 bases and J 6 bases; nucleotides not matched to a gene: 13. The CDR3 bases are TGTGCCAGCAGCCCTTCCCTAGCGGCCTCCGGCGATACGCAGTATTTT. Amino acid sequence: CASSPSLAASGDTQYF.

The chain is built from TRBV5-1 and TRBJ1-2; the D gene is possibly TRBD1 (5 bases). The CDR3 contains 13 residues. Trimming shortened V by 4 bases and J by 8 bases, and 15 bases separated the two germline ends. Germline V gene sequence: CDR1 SGHRS, CDR2 YFSETQ. CDR3 sequence (DNA): TGCGCCAGCAGCCCCTTCCAGGGAAAAGGCTACACCTTC. Amino acid sequence: CASSPFQGKGYTF.

The chain combines TRBV15 with TRBJ2-5; D is uncertain. V shed 5 bases and J shed 1 base, with 11 bases lying between them. The CDR3 length is 14 residues. Looked up from germline, CDR1 is LNHNV and CDR2 is YYDKDF (reference sequence). This CDR3 reads CATSVTPLQETQYF. The CDR3 DNA reads TGTGCCACCAGCGTAACACCCCTCCAAGAGACCCAGTACTTC.

This sequence joins TRBV6-5 and TRBJ1-2; D is unclear. In germline, CDR1 is MNHEY, CDR2 SVGAGI. The germline V and J ends were trimmed by 3 bases and 7 bases, with 18 bases remaining between them. This CDR3 contains 15 residues. CDR3 in DNA: TGTGCCAGCAGTTATGACGGCAGCCCACGGAGTGGCTACACCTTC. The encoded protein is CASSYDGSPRSGYTF.

CDR3 coding DNA: TGTGCCAGCAGCTTAGGGACTAGCGGAAAGACCGGGGAGCTGTTTTTT. Translating it yields CASSLGTSGKTGELFF. This sequence joins TRBV7-9 and TRBJ2-2; 10 nucleotides match TRBD2. Trimming took 1 base from V and 5 from J; bases not matched to a gene: 4. Per germline, CDR1 SEHNR and CDR2 FQNEAQ (reference sequence). The CDR3 covers 16 residues. Based on the CDR3 plus reference TRBV7-9 and TRBJ2-2, the full variable domain is DTGVSQNPRHKITKRGQNVTFRCDPISEHNRLYWYRQTLGQGPEFLTYFQNEAQLEKSRLLSDRFSAERPKGSFSTLEIQRTEQGDSAMYLCASSLGTSGKTGELFFGEGSRLTVL.

The chain joins TRBV30 to TRBJ1-1; tentative D call: TRBD1 (6 bases). The CDR3 runs to 13 residues. The V gene's germline CDR1 is GTSNPN and CDR2 SVGIG (reference sequence). Trimming left V 4 bases short and J 1 base short, with 10 bases between. The CDR3 region has the DNA TGTGCCTGGACCCTGGGGGCGAACACTGAAGCTTTCTTT. Protein: CAWTLGANTEAFF.

This clone occurred a few times. The chain uses TRBV27 and TRBJ2-3, with TRBD1 as a possible D gene (5 bases). Germline V gene sequence: CDR1 MNHEY, CDR2 SMNVEV (reference sequence). Trimming removed 3 bases at V and 2 bases at J, with 9 bases between. CDR3 length equals 14 residues. This chain's CDR3 is CASSLVTATDTQYF. The CDR3, as DNA: TGTGCCAGCAGTTTGGTGACAGCCACAGATACGCAGTATTTT.

This clone was counted only a few times. The same CDR3 is also encoded by other DNA sequences in this sample. The chain combines TRBV9 with TRBJ1-1; D is undetermined. This CDR3 comprises 13 residues. Trimming pared 0 bases from V and 1 base from J, leaving 4 bases between. Germline V gene data show CDR1 as SGDLS and CDR2 as YYNGEE. The DNA of the CDR3 is TGTGCCAGCAGCGTAGACAGGAACACTGAAGCTTTCTTT. Translation: CASSVDRNTEAFF.

The chain joins TRBV5-1 to TRBJ2-7; 8 positions match TRBD2. The germline V gene has CDR1 SGHRS and CDR2 YFSETQ. The CDR3 spans 17 residues. The V and J ends lost 1 base and 7 bases, in that order; junction bases with no gene match: 16. DNA for the CDR3: TGCGCCAGCAGCTTGAGGCCGGCACTAGCGGAGCGGGGGGAGCAGTACTTC. Amino acids: CASSLRPALAERGEQYF.

The CDR3, as DNA: TGTGCCAGCTCCCTAGGAGGGCGGAGAACAGATACGCAGTATTTT. It translates to CASSLGGRRTDTQYF. This sequence joins TRBV6-1 and TRBJ2-3; a weak D match, TRBD2 (6 bases). V was cut by 8 bases and J by 3 bases, with 18 bases left in between. The germline V gene encodes CDR1 MNHNS and CDR2 SASEGT. This CDR3 spans 15 amino acids.

J is TRBJ1-3 and V is TRBV30, with D tentatively TRBD1 (6 bases). This CDR3 contains 13 residues. V lost 4 bases to trimming and J lost 1 base, with 8 bases between them. Looked up from germline, CDR1 is GTSNPN and CDR2 is SVGIG (reference sequence). CDR3 in amino acids: CAWTTGSGNTIYF. The CDR3 nucleotides are TGTGCCTGGACTACAGGGTCTGGAAACACCATATATTTT.

The chain is built from TRBV5-8 and TRBJ1-5, with D hard to call. The V gene's germline CDR1 is SGHTS and CDR2 YDEGEE. The ends were cut back, 1 base at V and 5 bases at J, with 4 bases in the middle. This CDR3 has 12 amino acids. The CDR3 protein is CASSLLHQPQHF. For the CDR3, the DNA is TGTGCCAGCAGCTTGCTTCATCAGCCCCAGCATTTT.

This clone was seen a few times. This chain links TRBV11-3 with TRBJ2-5; maybe TRBD2 (5 bases). This CDR3 is 14 amino acids long. V lost 1 base and J 2 bases, leaving 8 bases between the germline ends. Germline V gene sequence: CDR1 SGHNT, CDR2 YENEEA. The CDR3 DNA reads TGTGCCAGCAGCTTAGGCCCGGGACAAGAGACCCAGTACTTC. Protein: CASSLGPGQETQYF.

This clone was seen just once. The V and J genes are TRBV10-2 and TRBJ1-6; 11 positions agree with TRBD1. CDR1 and CDR2 (germline): WSHSY, SAAADI. The CDR3 totals 17 residues. The CDR3 region has the DNA TGCGCTTCGGGAGGGGGGACAGGGGGCTCCTATAATTCACCCCTCCACTTT. It yields the protein CASGGGTGGSYNSPLHF.

This chain uses TRBV6-4 with TRBJ2-3; tentatively, D is TRBD1 (6 bases). Germline V gene lookup returns CDR1 MRHNA and CDR2 SNTAGT. This CDR3 is built from 14 residues. V was shortened by 3 bases and J by 4 bases, with 11 bases between the two germline ends. CDR3 sequence (DNA): TGTGCCAGCAGTGAGGGTCAGGGGCCAGATACGCAGTATTTT. Translation gives CASSEGQGPDTQYF.

This clone was detected a few times. This chain links TRBV27 with TRBJ2-7; 10 bases align to TRBD2. V shed 6 bases and J 0 bases; nucleotides not matched to a gene: 8. Germline assignment: CDR1 MNHEY and CDR2 SMNVEV (reference sequence). The CDR3 is 16 residues long. The CDR3 sequence is CASSRAGTSASYEQYF. The DNA of the CDR3 is TGTGCCAGCAGCCGCGCCGGGACTAGCGCCTCCTACGAGCAGTACTTC.

V and J are TRBV5-1 and TRBJ1-3; D possibly corresponds to TRBD1 (5 bases). The V gene's germline CDR1 is SGHRS and CDR2 YFSETQ. Trimming took off 3 bases at V and 0 bases at J, with 16 bases between the two ends. The CDR3 consists of 17 residues. CDR3 nucleotide sequence: TGCGCCAGCAGCTCCCGCCCCGCAGGGAACTCTGGAAACACCATATATTTT. The encoded protein is CASSSRPAGNSGNTIYF.

The V gene is TRBV27, the J gene TRBJ2-1; D perhaps matches TRBD1 (6 bases). Germline loops: CDR1 MNHEY, CDR2 SMNVEV (reference sequence). Trimming shortened V by 6 bases and J by 9 bases, and 12 bases separated the two germline ends. The CDR3 sequence is 12 residues long. CDR3 sequence (DNA): TGTGCCAGCAGCCTACAGGGTGGTGAGCAGTTCTTC. Translating gives CASSLQGGEQFF.

The rearrangement uses TRBV5-1 and TRBJ2-1; TRBD1 might be the D (5 bases). Germline CDR1 reads SGHRS; CDR2 reads YFSETQ. CDR3 length: 16 amino acids. Trimming cost V 2 bases and J 5 bases, with 17 bases left between them. The CDR3 is CASSFPQGFLNNEQFF. The CDR3 DNA reads as TGCGCCAGCAGCTTCCCCCAGGGCTTCCTCAACAATGAGCAGTTCTTC.

This rearrangement joins TRBV6-5 to TRBJ1-6, with TRBD1 matching 7 bases. Looked up from germline, CDR1 is MNHEY and CDR2 is SVGAGI. J gave up 8 bases and V 6 bases, and 7 bases lay outside the gene matches. This CDR3 is 14 amino acids long. In DNA, the CDR3 is TGTGCCAGCAGCCAGGACAGGTTTTATTCACCCCTCCACTTT. Its translation: CASSQDRFYSPLHF.

The chain recombines TRBV7-9 with TRBJ1-1; TRBD1 agrees at 9 bases. V lost 5 bases, J lost 8 bases, and 12 bases stayed unmatched. The germline V gene encodes CDR1 SEHNR and CDR2 FQNEAQ (reference sequence). The CDR3 runs 15 residues. The CDR3 protein is CASSAAGTGPREAFF. The CDR3 DNA sequence: TGTGCCAGCAGCGCCGCCGGGACAGGGCCCCGCGAAGCTTTCTTT.

This clone was found a few times. The V gene is TRBV7-9, the J gene TRBJ2-7; D gene uncertain. The length of the CDR3 is 14 residues. CDR1 and CDR2 (germline): SEHNR, FQNEAQ (reference sequence). Deletions cut 5 bases from V and 2 bases from J, with 13 bases between. CDR3 loop: CASSDSLNTYEQYF. The DNA of the CDR3 is TGTGCCAGCAGCGATTCTTTAAACACCTACGAGCAGTACTTC.

This clone was counted a few times. V usage is TRBV6-5 and J usage is TRBJ2-2, with D tentatively TRBD2 (6 bases). The germline CDR1 and CDR2 sequences are MNHEY and SVGAGI. The length of the CDR3 is 16 residues. The V end lost 1 base, the J end lost 0 bases, and 9 bases lay between the germline ends. The DNA of the CDR3 is TGTGCCAGCAGTTACTACGGGACTCCGAACACCGGGGAGCTGTTTTTT. Protein product: CASSYYGTPNTGELFF.

V gene TRBV4-2 combines with J gene TRBJ2-7, with D possibly TRBD2 on 6 matching bases. This CDR3 is built from 14 residues. CDR1 is LGHNA and CDR2 is YNFKEQ in the germline V gene. The ends were cut back, 3 bases at V and 5 bases at J, with 14 bases in the middle. The CDR3 sequence: CASSQRDPSDEQYF. The CDR3 bases are TGTGCCAGCAGCCAGCGGGACCCAAGCGACGAGCAGTACTTC.

The chain carries TRBV2 and TRBJ1-1, with D perhaps matching TRBD1 (6 bases). The CDR3 runs to 15 residues. Germline CDR1 SNHLY, CDR2 FYNNEI. The germline V and J ends were trimmed by 7 bases and 1 base, with 16 bases remaining between them. CDR3 protein: CASTERGGTNTEAFF. The CDR3 nucleotides read TGTGCCAGCACCGAGAGGGGGGGCACGAACACTGAAGCTTTCTTT.

This clone occurred a few times. J is TRBJ2-1 and V is TRBV11-3; TRBD2 matches 9 bases. The ends lost 5 bases at V and 5 bases at J; junction bases unmatched: 7. The CDR3 spans 15 residues. Germline-derived CDR1 and CDR2 are SGHNT and YENEEA. CDR3 nucleotides: TGTGCCAGCAGCCTAGGGGCGGGAGGGGACAATGAGCAGTTCTTC. Translated: CASSLGAGGDNEQFF.

Comment on this clone: Its ends do not fully match the called genes, so a read error is possible. This sequence joins TRBV2 and TRBJ2-7, with 7 bases identical to TRBD1. The CDR3 length is 15 residues. Germline CDR1 reads SNHLY; CDR2 reads FYNNEI. This CDR3 reads CASREAQGLTYEQYF. The CDR3 DNA sequence: TGTGCCAGCAGGGAAGCACAGGGGCTTACCTACGAGCAGTACTTC. Based on the CDR3 plus reference TRBV2 and TRBJ2-7, the full variable domain is EPEVTQTPSHQVTQMGQEVILRCVPISNHLYFYWYRQILGQKVEFLVSFYNNEISEKSEIFDDQFSVERPDGSNFTLKIRSTKLEDSAMYFCASREAQGLTYEQYFGPGTRLTVT.

CDR3 region: CASSPQGTYEQYF. Written as DNA, the CDR3 is TGCGCCAGCAGCCCCCAGGGTACCTACGAGCAGTACTTC. The chain has TRBV5-1 and TRBJ2-7; D might be TRBD1 (5 bases). CDR1 SGHRS and CDR2 YFSETQ come from the germline V gene. Between the trimmed V and J ends, which lost 4 bases and 2 bases, there was a span of 10 bases. The CDR3 has 13 amino acids. The entire variable domain, with the rest obtained from reference TRBV5-1 and TRBJ2-7, is as follows: KAGVTQTPRYLIKTRGQQVTLSCSPISGHRSVSWYQQTPGQGLQFLFEYFSETQRNKGNFPGRFSGRQFSNSRSEMNVSTLELGDSALYLCASSPQGTYEQYFGPGTRLTVT.

V gene TRBV4-3 combines with J gene TRBJ2-1; 10 bases are shared with TRBD2. CDR1 LGHNA and CDR2 YSLEER come from the germline V gene. J gave up 7 bases and V 0 bases, and 9 bases lay outside the gene matches. The CDR3 has 17 residues. CDR3 sequence reads: CASSQEVPGTSANEQFF. As DNA, the CDR3 is TGCGCCAGCAGCCAAGAGGTACCCGGGACTAGCGCTAATGAGCAGTTCTTC.

The V gene is TRBV5-1, the J gene TRBJ2-5; 9 nucleotides match TRBD2. V was pared by 9 bases and J by 1 base, with 13 bases of the junction left unmatched. The CDR3 is 16 residues long. Per the germline V gene, CDR1 is SGHRS and CDR2 is YFSETQ. DNA of the CDR3: TGCGCCACCTGGAATGGTTTGCGGGGGGGCCAAGAGACCCAGTACTTC. This encodes CATWNGLRGGQETQYF.

In nucleotides, the CDR3 is TGTGCCAGTAGTATGATTAGCTCCTATAATTCACCCCTCCACTTT. Protein: CASSMISSYNSPLHF. This chain joins TRBV19 and TRBJ1-6, with no clear D. Between the trimmed V and J ends, which lost 3 bases and 0 bases, there was a span of 6 bases. The CDR3 runs 15 residues. Germline lookup yields CDR1 LNHDA and CDR2 SQIVND (reference sequence). Complete variable domain (other parts from reference TRBV19 and TRBJ1-6): DGGITQSPKYLFRKEGQNVTLSCEQNLNHDAMYWYRQDPGQGLRLIYYSQIVNDFQKGDIAEGYSVSREKKESFPLTVTSAQKNPTAFYLCASSMISSYNSPLHFGNGTRLTVT.